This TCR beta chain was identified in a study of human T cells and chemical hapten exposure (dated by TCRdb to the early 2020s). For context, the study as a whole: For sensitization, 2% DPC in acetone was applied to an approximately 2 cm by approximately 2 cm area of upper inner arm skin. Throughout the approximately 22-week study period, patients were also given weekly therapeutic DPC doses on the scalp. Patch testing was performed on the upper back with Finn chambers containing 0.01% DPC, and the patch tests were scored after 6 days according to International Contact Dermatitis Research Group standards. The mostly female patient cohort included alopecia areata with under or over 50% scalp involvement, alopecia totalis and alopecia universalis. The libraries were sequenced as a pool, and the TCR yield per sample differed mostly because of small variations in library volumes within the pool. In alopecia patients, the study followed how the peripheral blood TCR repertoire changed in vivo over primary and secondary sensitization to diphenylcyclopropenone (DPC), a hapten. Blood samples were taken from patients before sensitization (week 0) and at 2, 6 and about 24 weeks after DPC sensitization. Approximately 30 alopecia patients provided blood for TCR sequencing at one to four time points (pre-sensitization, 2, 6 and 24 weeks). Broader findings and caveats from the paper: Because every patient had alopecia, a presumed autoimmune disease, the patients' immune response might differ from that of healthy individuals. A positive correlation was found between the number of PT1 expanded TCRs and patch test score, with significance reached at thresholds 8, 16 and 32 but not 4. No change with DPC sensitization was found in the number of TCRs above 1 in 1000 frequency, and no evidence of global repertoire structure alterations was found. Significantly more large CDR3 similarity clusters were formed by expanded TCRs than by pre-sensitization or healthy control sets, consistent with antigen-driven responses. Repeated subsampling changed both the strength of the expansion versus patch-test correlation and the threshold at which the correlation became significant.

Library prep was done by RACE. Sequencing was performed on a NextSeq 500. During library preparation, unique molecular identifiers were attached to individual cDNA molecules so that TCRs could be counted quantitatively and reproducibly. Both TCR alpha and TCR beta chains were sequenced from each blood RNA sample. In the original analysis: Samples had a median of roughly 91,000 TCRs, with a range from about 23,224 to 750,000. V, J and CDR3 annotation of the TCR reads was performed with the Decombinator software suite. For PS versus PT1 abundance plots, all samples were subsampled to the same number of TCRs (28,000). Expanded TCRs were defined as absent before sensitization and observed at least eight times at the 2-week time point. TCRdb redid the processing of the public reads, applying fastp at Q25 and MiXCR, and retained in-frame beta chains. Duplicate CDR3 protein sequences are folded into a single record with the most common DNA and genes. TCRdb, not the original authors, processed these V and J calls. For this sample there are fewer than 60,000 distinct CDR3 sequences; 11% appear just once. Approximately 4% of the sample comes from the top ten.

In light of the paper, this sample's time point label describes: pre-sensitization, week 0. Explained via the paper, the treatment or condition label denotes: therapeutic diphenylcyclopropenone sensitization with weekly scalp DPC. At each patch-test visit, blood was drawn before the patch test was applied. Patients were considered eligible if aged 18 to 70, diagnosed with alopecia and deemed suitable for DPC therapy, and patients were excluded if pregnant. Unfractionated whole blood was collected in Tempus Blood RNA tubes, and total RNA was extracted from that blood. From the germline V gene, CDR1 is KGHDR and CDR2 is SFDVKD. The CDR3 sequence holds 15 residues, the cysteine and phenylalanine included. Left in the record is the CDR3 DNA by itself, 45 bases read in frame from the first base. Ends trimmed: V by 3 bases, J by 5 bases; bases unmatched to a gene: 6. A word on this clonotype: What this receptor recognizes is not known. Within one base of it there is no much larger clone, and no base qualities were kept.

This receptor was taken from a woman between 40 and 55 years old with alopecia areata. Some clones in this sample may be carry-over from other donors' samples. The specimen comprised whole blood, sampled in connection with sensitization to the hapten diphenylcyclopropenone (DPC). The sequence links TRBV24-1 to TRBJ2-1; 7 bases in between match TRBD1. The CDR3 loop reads CATSDRGGNDNEQFF. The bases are TGTGCCACCAGTGATCGAGGGGGCAACGACAATGAGCAGTTCTTC.